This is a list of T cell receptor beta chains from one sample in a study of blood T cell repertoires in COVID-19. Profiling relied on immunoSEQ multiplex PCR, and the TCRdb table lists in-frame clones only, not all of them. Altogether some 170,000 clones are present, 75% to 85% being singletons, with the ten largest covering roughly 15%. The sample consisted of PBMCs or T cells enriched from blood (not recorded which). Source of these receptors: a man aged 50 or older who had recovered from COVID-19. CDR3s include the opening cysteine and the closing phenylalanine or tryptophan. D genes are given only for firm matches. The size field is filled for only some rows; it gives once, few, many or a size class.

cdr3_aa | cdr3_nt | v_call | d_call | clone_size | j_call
CASSQASGQGPYEQYF | TGTGCCAGCAGCCAAGCCTCGGGACAGGGGCCTTACGAGCAGTACTTC | TRBV3-1/TRBV3-2 | TRBD1 | . | TRBJ2-7
CASSVEGGSGYTF | TGTGCCAGCAGTGTGGAAGGGGGCTCTGGCTACACCTTC | TRBV2 | TRBD1 | . | TRBJ1-2
CASSQETANTEAFF | TGTGCCAGCAGCCAAGAAACAGCGAACACTGAAGCTTTCTTT | TRBV14 | . | . | TRBJ1-1
CASSGLMGGGYGYTF | TGCGCCAGCAGCGGACTGATGGGGGGAGGCTATGGCTACACCTTC | TRBV5-1 | . | . | TRBJ1-2
CASSMGSGEGSYEQYF | TGTGCCAGCAGCATGGGGTCAGGGGAGGGCTCCTACGAGCAGTACTTC | TRBV9 | . | . | TRBJ2-7
CASSRGQGISGYTF | TGTGCCAGCAGCCGGGGACAGGGGATCTCTGGCTACACCTTC | TRBV7-9 | TRBD1 | . | TRBJ1-2
CASGQGIGGYTF | TGTGCTAGTGGGCAGGGGATTGGTGGCTACACCTTC | TRBV12-5 | . | . | TRBJ1-2
CASSVVAGENQPQHF | TGTGCCAGCAGCGTAGTGGCAGGGGAGAATCAGCCCCAGCATTTT | TRBV9 | . | few | TRBJ1-5
CASSLEPQGLGNTIYF | TGCGCCAGCAGCTTGGAACCTCAGGGGCTCGGAAACACCATATATTTT | TRBV5-1 | . | . | TRBJ1-3
CASSLVGGVAQPQHF | TGTGCCAGCAGCTTAGTAGGCGGGGTAGCTCAGCCCCAGCATTTT | TRBV7-9 | . | . | TRBJ1-5
CASSSTGYEQYF | TGCGCCAGCAGCTCAACGGGATACGAGCAGTACTTC | TRBV5-1 | . | once | TRBJ2-7